A single sample gave rise to the 10 T cell receptor beta chains below, sequenced in a study of STAT3 mutations in large granular lymphocyte leukemia. Broader study findings: Every T-cell large granular lymphocyte leukemia patient had at least one immunodominant TCR beta clonotype.

Produced via immunoSEQ multiplex PCR; TCRdb's table is partial and in-frame only. The sample comprises tens of thousands of clones, about 81% of which are singletons, and approximately 0.41% rests with the top ten. Their cognate antigens are unknown. The source material was PBMCs. Receptor source: a human donor with T large granular lymphocyte leukemia. Some clones in this sample may be carry-over from other donors' samples.

This clone came up a few times. The chain is built from TRBV5-4 and TRBJ1-1; D not certain. The V and J ends lost 0 bases and 5 bases respectively, with 14 bases between them. The CDR3 spans 15 residues. Germline V gene lookup returns CDR1 SGHNT and CDR2 YYREEE (reference sequence). CDR3 sequence: CASSLGLNGKTEAFF. In DNA, the CDR3 is TGTGCCAGCAGCTTGGGGTTAAATGGGAAGACTGAAGCTTTCTTT.

This clone was picked up one time. This rearrangement joins TRBV29-1 to TRBJ2-3; 7 positions agree with TRBD2. The germline V gene has CDR1 SQVTM and CDR2 ANQGSEA. There are 14 residues in the CDR3. The trim removed 8 bases at V and 0 bases at J, leaving 8 bases unmatched. The CDR3 sequence is CSSLGGFSTDTQYF. The CDR3, as DNA: TGCAGCTCACTGGGGGGGTTTAGCACAGATACGCAGTATTTT.

V gene TRBV7-9 combines with J gene TRBJ1-3; perhaps TRBD1 as D (6 bases). Germline V gives CDR1 SEHNR, CDR2 FQNEAQ (reference sequence). Trimming removed 10 bases at V and 0 bases at J, with 19 bases between. CDR3 length: 16 residues. Here the CDR3 reads CATVLITGTSGNTIYF. The CDR3 region has the DNA TGTGCCACCGTACTAATCACAGGGACCTCTGGAAACACCATATATTTT.

V and J are TRBV18 and TRBJ1-5; D gene unclear. V lost 2 bases to trimming and J lost 8 bases, with 7 bases between them. Germline CDR1 is KGHSH and CDR2 is LQKENI. CDR3 length equals 12 residues. In DNA, the CDR3 is TGTGCCAGCTCACCAAACAGCGAGCCCCAGCATTTT. Translation gives CASSPNSEPQHF.

The gene calls are TRBV30 and TRBJ1-5; D is unresolved. This CDR3 contains 15 residues. The V end was cut by 0 bases, the J end by 0 bases, with 9 bases between. The germline V gene has CDR1 GTSNPN and CDR2 SVGIG (reference sequence). CDR3 nucleotide sequence: TGTGCCTGGAGTGTACGGGGTTATAGCAATCAGCCCCAGCATTTT. This codes for CAWSVRGYSNQPQHF.

V usage is TRBV19 and J usage is TRBJ2-7; TRBD2 matches 7 bases. V lost 10 bases and J lost 3; bases outside the gene matches: 6. CDR1 and CDR2 (germline): LNHDA, SQIVND (reference sequence). This CDR3 is built from 12 residues. The CDR3 DNA follows: TGTGCCACCCGCAGGGAGGGCTACGAGCAGTACTTC. The encoded protein is CATRREGYEQYF.

This chain uses TRBV6-6 with TRBJ2-1; 9 bases line up with TRBD2. Germline V gene sequence: CDR1 MNHNY, CDR2 SVGAGI (reference sequence). CDR3 length equals 15 residues. The V and J ends lost 6 bases and 6 bases, in that order; junction bases with no gene match: 9. The CDR3 DNA follows: TGTGCCAGCAGGCCGCCGGGACTAGCAGGCAATGAGCAGTTCTTC. Translation gives CASRPPGLAGNEQFF.

This clone came up once. This chain joins TRBV7-2 and TRBJ2-7; 11 positions agree with TRBD2. Looked up from germline, CDR1 is SGHTA and CDR2 is FQGNSA. The CDR3 loop spans 14 amino acids. V trimming: 6 bases; J trimming: 5 bases; junction bases outside the gene matches: 6. CDR3 in amino acids: CASSLTSGGNEQYF. The CDR3 DNA follows: TGTGCCAGCAGTCTAACTAGCGGGGGAAACGAGCAGTACTTC. The full variable domain, in which reference TRBV7-2 and TRBJ2-7 provide the parts outside the CDR3, is GAGVSQSPSNKVTEKGKDVELRCDPISGHTALYWYRQSLGQGLEFLIYFQGNSAPDKSGLPSDRFSAERTGGSVSTLTIQRTQQEDSAVYLCASSLTSGGNEQYFGPGTRLTVT.

This chain uses TRBV2 with TRBJ1-5; D might be TRBD1 (6 bases). V was cut by 3 bases and J by 3 bases, with 12 bases left in between. The CDR3 consists of 15 residues. Germline CDR1 and CDR2: SNHLY and FYNNEI. The chain's CDR3 is CASSEPTGFNQPQHF. For the CDR3, the DNA is TGTGCCAGCAGTGAGCCGACAGGTTTCAATCAGCCCCAGCATTTT.

This clone was counted between two and nine times. The rearrangement links TRBV10-3 to TRBJ1-6; D is uncertain. This CDR3 contains 12 residues. Trimming removed 2 bases from V and 12 bases from J, with 8 bases in between. Germline V lookup: CDR1 ENHRY, CDR2 SYGVKD. The CDR3 protein is CAISEPSQPLHF. CDR3 nucleotide sequence: TGTGCCATCAGTGAGCCCTCCCAACCCCTCCACTTT.